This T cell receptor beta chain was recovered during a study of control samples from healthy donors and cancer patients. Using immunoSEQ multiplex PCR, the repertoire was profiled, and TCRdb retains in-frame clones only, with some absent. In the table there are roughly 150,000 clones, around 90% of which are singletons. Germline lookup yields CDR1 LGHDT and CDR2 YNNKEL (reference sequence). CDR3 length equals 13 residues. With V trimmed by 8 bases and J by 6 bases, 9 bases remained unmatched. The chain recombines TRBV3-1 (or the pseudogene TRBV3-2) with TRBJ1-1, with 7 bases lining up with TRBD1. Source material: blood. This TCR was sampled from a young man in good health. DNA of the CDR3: TGTGCCAGCCAAAACAGGGGAATCTCTGAAGCTTTCTTT. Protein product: CASQNRGISEAFF.